These 29 T cell receptor beta chains originate from one sample sequenced in a study of blood T cell repertoires in COVID-19. Assay: immunoSEQ multiplex PCR; the TCRdb copy retains only in-frame clones and omits some. The table has more than 300,000 clones, more than 85% seen once. Sequencing was carried out using PBMCs or T cells enriched from blood (not recorded which). The receptors were gathered from a woman aged 30 to 39 who had been exposed to COVID-19.

This clone was recorded once. This chain joins TRBV27 and TRBJ2-7, with 10 bases identical to TRBD1. Germline V gives CDR1 MNHEY, CDR2 SMNVEV (reference sequence). The CDR3 totals 16 residues. Trimming cost V 4 bases and J 5 bases; bases outside gene matches: 11. CDR3 amino acids: CASSWVLGTGVHEQYF. CDR3 coding DNA: TGTGCCAGCAGTTGGGTACTTGGGACAGGGGTCCACGAGCAGTACTTC.

As regards this clone: Its ends do not fully match the called genes, so a read error is possible. This chain links TRBV5-4 with TRBJ2-7, with TRBD2 matching over 11 bases. Germline assignment: CDR1 SGHNT and CDR2 YYREEE (reference sequence). The CDR3 is made up of 15 amino acids. CDR3 nucleotide sequence: TGTGTCAGCAGCCCGACTAGCGGGGCGTCATACGAGCAGTACTTC. Its translation: CVSSPTSGASYEQYF.

This rearrangement joins TRBV5-5 to TRBJ1-5, with 7 bases that match TRBD1. With V trimmed by 0 bases and J by 5 bases, 8 bases remained unmatched. Germline values: CDR1 SGHKS, CDR2 YYEKEE (reference sequence). The CDR3 is made up of 16 amino acids. The CDR3 spells CASSLGQGIYDQPQHF. The CDR3 DNA follows: TGTGCCAGCAGCTTGGGACAGGGAATTTACGATCAGCCCCAGCATTTT.

The chain employs TRBV12-3 or TRBV12-4 and TRBJ1-2; D not certain. V was clipped by 7 bases and J by 9 bases, with 15 bases between them. This CDR3 is built from 12 residues. The CDR3 bases are TGTGCCAGCATCCGGTCCCCTGCTCGCTACACCTTC. Translating gives CASIRSPARYTF.

Worth noting for this clone: At the DNA level, this CDR3 is encoded by other sequences in the same sample as well. The CDR3 DNA reads TGTGCCAGCAGTTTATCCAGGGGGAACACTGAAGCTTTCTTT. This gives the protein CASSLSRGNTEAFF. V gene TRBV27 combines with J gene TRBJ1-1; possibly TRBD1 for D (6 bases). V lost 0 bases and J lost 1, with 6 bases in between. Germline V CDR1 and CDR2: MNHEY, SMNVEV (reference sequence). This CDR3 region has 14 residues.

This clone has only a few counts. The V gene is TRBV6-5, the J gene TRBJ1-2; D not certain. The germline gives CDR1 MNHEY, CDR2 SVGAGI. The CDR3 runs 13 residues. V gave up 6 bases and J gave up 3 bases, with 11 bases separating them. The CDR3 DNA is TGTGCCAGCAGGGAGGATGAGGACTATGGCTACACCTTC. Translation gives CASREDEDYGYTF.

This clone was detected once. This chain's CDR3 is CASSLGGRAEQYF. The CDR3 DNA reads as TGTGCCAGCAGTTTGGGGGGACGGGCCGAGCAGTACTTC. The rearrangement joins TRBV12-3 or TRBV12-4 to TRBJ2-7; TRBD2 might be the D (6 bases). CDR3 size: 13 residues. The V end lost 3 bases, the J end lost 6 bases, and 12 bases lay between the germline ends.

The gene calls are TRBV5-1 and TRBJ1-1, with D hard to call. Germline V CDR1 and CDR2: SGHRS, YFSETQ. This CDR3 contains 13 residues. The V end was cut by 2 bases, the J end by 5 bases, with 10 bases between. DNA of the CDR3: TGCGCCAGCAGCTTTGGAAGAGGAACTGAAGCTTTCTTT. It encodes CASSFGRGTEAFF.

The chain joins TRBV11-1 to TRBJ1-2; 11 bases fit TRBD1. The V gene's germline CDR1 is SGHAT and CDR2 FQDESV (reference sequence). The trim removed 5 bases at V and 3 bases at J, leaving 2 bases unmatched. This CDR3 has 14 residues. CDR3 in amino acids: CASSPGQGDYGYTF. DNA for the CDR3: TGTGCCAGCAGCCCGGGACAGGGGGACTATGGCTACACCTTC.

CDR3 sequence: CASSLRRAGSYGYTF. In DNA form, the CDR3 reads TGTGCCAGCAGCTTAAGGCGCGCAGGTTCCTATGGCTACACCTTC. V and J are TRBV7-9 and TRBJ1-2; no clear D gene. V lost 2 bases and J lost 4, with 14 bases in between. The CDR3 is 15 residues long. CDR1 and CDR2 (germline): SEHNR, FQNEAQ (reference sequence).

J is TRBJ1-6 and V is TRBV5-1, with TRBD1 matching 7 bases. The V and J ends lost 4 bases and 13 bases, in that order; junction bases with no gene match: 11. Germline CDR1 and CDR2: SGHRS and YFSETQ. This CDR3 is built from 14 residues. The CDR3 bases are TGCGCCAGCAGCGGGGGACAGACGGAGTCTCCCCTCCACTTT. It specifies CASSGGQTESPLHF.

The CDR3 sequence is CASSSSTGMEYF. CDR3 DNA: TGTGCCAGCAGCTCCTCGACAGGGATGGAGTACTTC. The chain is built from TRBV7-9 and TRBJ2-7, with 7 positions matching TRBD1. The CDR3 spans 12 residues. J lost 11 bases, V lost 4 bases, and 8 bases had no gene match. Germline V gene data show CDR1 as SEHNR and CDR2 as FQNEAQ (reference sequence).

Only a few counts were recorded for this clone. The genes are TRBV12-3 or TRBV12-4 and TRBJ2-5; D is undetermined. V shed 5 bases and J shed 5 bases, with 9 bases lying between them. The CDR3 covers 12 residues. The CDR3: CASSKTGETQYF. For the CDR3, the DNA is TGTGCCAGCAGTAAAACCGGGGAGACCCAGTACTTC.

V and J are TRBV13 and TRBJ1-1; D not resolved. The CDR3 contains 14 residues. Trimming stripped 3 bases from V and 2 bases from J, with 10 bases between. CDR1 and CDR2 (germline): PRHDT, FYEKMQ (reference sequence). CDR3 in DNA: TGTGCCAGCAGCTTGAGAAACGGTAACACTGAAGCTTTCTTT. It specifies CASSLRNGNTEAFF.

The genes are TRBV7-9 and TRBJ1-2; no firm D call. CDR1 SEHNR and CDR2 FQNEAQ come from the germline V gene (reference sequence). Trimming took off 6 bases at V and 2 bases at J, with 7 bases between the two ends. This CDR3 is 12 amino acids long. The DNA for the CDR3 is TGTGCCAGCAGGGGCATGAACTATGGCTACACCTTC. This codes for CASRGMNYGYTF.

The CDR3 nucleotides read TGCGCCAGCAGTGAGTGGGGGCGGGAGTCAGATACGCAGTATTTT. Translating it yields CASSEWGRESDTQYF. The chain is built from TRBV10-1 and TRBJ2-3; TRBD2 might be the D (7 bases). The V end lost 1 base, the J end lost 4 bases, and 12 bases lay between the germline ends. CDR1 WNHNN and CDR2 SYGVQD come from the germline V gene (reference sequence). The CDR3 has 15 residues.

The gene calls are TRBV5-1 and TRBJ1-6; maybe TRBD1 (6 bases). The germline CDR1 and CDR2 sequences are SGHRS and YFSETQ. Between the trimmed V and J ends, which lost 0 bases and 1 base, there was a span of 11 bases. The CDR3 has 17 amino acids. The CDR3 loop reads CASSLGVDRSYNSPLHF. The DNA for the CDR3 is TGCGCCAGCAGCTTGGGGGTTGACAGGTCCTATAATTCACCCCTCCACTTT.

The rearrangement uses TRBV2 and TRBJ2-5, with 7 bases lining up with TRBD1. The CDR3 runs 13 residues. With 6 bases clipped from V and 3 bases from J, the junction kept 4 bases outside the gene matches. Per germline, CDR1 SNHLY and CDR2 FYNNEI. DNA for the CDR3: TGTGCCAGCAGGGACAGGATGAAAGAGACCCAGTACTTC. Amino acids: CASRDRMKETQYF.

V gene TRBV5-4 combines with J gene TRBJ2-2; 9 bases are a match to TRBD2. This CDR3 region has 15 residues. Germline values: CDR1 SGHNT, CDR2 YYREEE (reference sequence). V was pared by 2 bases and J by 4 bases, with 3 bases of the junction left unmatched. The CDR3, as DNA: TGTGCCAGCAGCTTAGCGGGGGGTGTCACCGGGGAGCTGTTTTTT. Translation: CASSLAGGVTGELFF.

V is TRBV5-5 and J is TRBJ2-3, with TRBD1 matching over 9 bases. The junction had 11 bases not matched to a gene; V was cut back by 6 bases and J by 3 bases. The germline V gene encodes CDR1 SGHKS and CDR2 YYEKEE (reference sequence). The CDR3 loop spans 16 amino acids. The CDR3 region is CASILNPTGGTDTQYF. The CDR3 nucleotides are TGTGCCAGCATACTTAACCCGACAGGGGGAACAGATACGCAGTATTTT.

In this sample, this clone turned up once. J is TRBJ2-7 and V is TRBV7-3; tentative D call: TRBD1 (6 bases). V lost 2 bases, J lost 1 base, and 12 bases lay in between. The CDR3 runs to 15 residues. The germline V gene encodes CDR1 SGHTA and CDR2 FQGTGA. CDR3 DNA: TGTGCCAGCAGCTTAGTACAGGGCACGTCCTACGAGCAGTACTTC. It encodes CASSLVQGTSYEQYF.

The V call is TRBV5-8, the J call TRBJ1-2; 9 bases align to TRBD1. Germline V gene data show CDR1 as SGHTS and CDR2 as YDEGEE. V lost 4 bases to trimming and J lost 3 bases; unmatched junction nucleotides: 13. The CDR3 totals 17 residues. The CDR3 DNA follows: TGTGCCAGCAGCCCTGGGACAGGGTGGGATCTCTACTATGGCTACACCTTC. Its translation is CASSPGTGWDLYYGYTF.

This rearrangement joins TRBV4-3 to TRBJ1-5, with a tentative D call TRBD1 (6 bases). Germline V CDR1 and CDR2: LGHNA, YSLEER. The CDR3 is 13 amino acids. The V end was cut by 4 bases, the J end by 6 bases, with 10 bases between. The CDR3 is CASSPQGSQPQHF. For the CDR3, the DNA is TGCGCCAGCAGCCCACAGGGAAGTCAGCCCCAGCATTTT.

In its sample, this clone was seen a few times. The V call is TRBV11-2, the J call TRBJ2-5, with D unresolved. CDR3 length equals 12 residues. Germline lookup yields CDR1 SGHAT and CDR2 FQNNGV. Trimming removed 5 bases from V and 4 bases from J, with 8 bases in between. CDR3 protein: CASSPTTETQYF. CDR3 DNA: TGTGCCAGCAGCCCCACAACAGAGACCCAGTACTTC.

This clone was detected only once. The V and J genes are TRBV6-5 and TRBJ1-2, with 7 nucleotides matching TRBD1. The CDR3 contains 14 residues. V lost 10 bases, J lost 3 bases, and 11 bases stayed unmatched. CDR1 and CDR2 from the germline V gene are MNHEY and SVGAGI. The CDR3 sequence is CATATRQGYYGYTF. As DNA, the CDR3 is TGTGCCACCGCCACGCGACAGGGCTACTATGGCTACACCTTC.

J is TRBJ1-2 and V is TRBV10-3; no definite D call. Trimming pared 0 bases from V and 8 bases from J, leaving 7 bases between. CDR3 size: 12 residues. CDR1 ENHRY and CDR2 SYGVKD come from the germline V gene. The CDR3 DNA reads as TGTGCCATCAGTGAGTCGGCCAGAGGCTACACCTTC. Its protein is CAISESARGYTF.

The chain recombines TRBV2 with TRBJ1-5; 9 nucleotides align to TRBD1. The CDR3 contains 16 residues. From germline, CDR1 is SNHLY and CDR2 FYNNEI. V lost 1 base to trimming and J lost 0 bases; unmatched junction nucleotides: 1. Written as DNA, the CDR3 is TGTGCCAGCAGTGAAGGGACAGGGGTTAGCAATCAGCCCCAGCATTTT. Translating it yields CASSEGTGVSNQPQHF.

J is TRBJ1-1 and V is TRBV12-5; D ambiguous. Deletions cut 1 base from V and 1 base from J, with 19 bases between. The CDR3 spans 18 residues. Germline V lookup: CDR1 LGHNT, CDR2 FRNRAP. The CDR3 nucleotides read TGTGCTAGTGGTTTGGCCCCCCCAAGAGAGGATGGGAACACTGAAGCTTTCTTT. Translation: CASGLAPPREDGNTEAFF.

The gene calls are TRBV15 and TRBJ2-5; D ambiguous. Germline assignment: CDR1 LNHNV and CDR2 YYDKDF (reference sequence). The length of the CDR3 is 14 residues. With 4 bases removed from V and 5 bases from J, the gap between germline ends came to 14 bases. In DNA, the CDR3 is TGTGCCACCAGCATCGAGCCCATGTCTGAGACCCAGTACTTC. Its protein product is CATSIEPMSETQYF.